This T cell receptor beta chain derives from a study of T cell changes during pregnancy in multiple sclerosis. The table came from immunoSEQ multiplex PCR; TCRdb's copy has only in-frame clones and leaves some out. This sample carries tens of thousands of clones, around 90% of them seen once, and the ten largest clones take 2%. V dropped 5 bases and J dropped 3; count of bases not matched to a gene: 9. This CDR3 has 15 residues. Germline V gives CDR1 MDHEN, CDR2 SYDVKM. The chain joins TRBV28 to TRBJ2-7, with 8 bases matching TRBD2. Material: peripheral blood, obtained in the second trimester of pregnancy. The clonotype originates from a female donor with multiple sclerosis, enrolled in a pregnancy study. Here the CDR3 reads CASSRAGGYLYEQYF. Written as DNA, the CDR3 is TGTGCCAGCAGTCGCGCGGGAGGCTACCTCTACGAGCAGTACTTC.